A selection of T cell receptor beta chains follows, all from one sample in a study of blood T cell repertoires in COVID-19. TCRdb's table, derived via immunoSEQ multiplex PCR, lists solely in-frame clones and lacks some. Of fewer than 100,000 clones in the sample, roughly 85% were seen once. Sequencing was carried out using peripheral blood. The receptors here all came from a man aged 60-69 years with acute or convalescent COVID-19. CDR3s include the opening cysteine and the closing phenylalanine or tryptophan. D genes are given only for firm matches.

J gene: TRBJ1-5; D gene: .; V gene: TRBV25-1; CDR3 protein: CASSEWQNNQPQHF
J gene: TRBJ2-7; D gene: .; V gene: TRBV14; CDR3 protein: CASSQETSEQYF
J gene: TRBJ2-2; D gene: .; V gene: TRBV11-2; CDR3 protein: CASSWRFAHLTGELFF
J gene: TRBJ1-2; D gene: TRBD1; V gene: TRBV12-3/TRBV12-4; CDR3 protein: CASRDRVDYGYTF
J gene: TRBJ2-7; D gene: .; V gene: TRBV29-1; CDR3 protein: CSVETDMTYEQYF
J gene: TRBJ2-2; D gene: .; V gene: TRBV7-2; CDR3 protein: CASSRTGTDTGELFF
J gene: TRBJ2-5; D gene: TRBD1; V gene: TRBV25-1; CDR3 protein: CASSPRTGYRTQYF
J gene: TRBJ1-4; D gene: .; V gene: TRBV19; CDR3 protein: CASSLGTPKEKLFF
J gene: TRBJ1-6; D gene: .; V gene: TRBV20-1; CDR3 protein: CSARAGSPLHF
J gene: TRBJ2-5; D gene: TRBD2; V gene: TRBV6-2/TRBV6-3; CDR3 protein: CASSYLREGRETQYF
J gene: TRBJ1-5; D gene: TRBD1; V gene: TRBV2; CDR3 protein: CASNQQGDQPQHF
J gene: TRBJ2-1; D gene: .; V gene: TRBV11-2; CDR3 protein: CASSLAVPTLTYNEQFF
J gene: TRBJ2-3; D gene: TRBD1; V gene: TRBV4-3; CDR3 protein: CASSQAPGQGPADTQYF
J gene: TRBJ1-1; D gene: TRBD1; V gene: TRBV29-1; CDR3 protein: CSVSLGQVGTEAFF
J gene: TRBJ1-5; D gene: TRBD1; V gene: TRBV6-2/TRBV6-3; CDR3 protein: CASSSPGTAQPQHF
J gene: TRBJ1-6; D gene: TRBD1; V gene: TRBV19; CDR3 protein: CASSRTGEDNSPLHF
J gene: TRBJ1-1; D gene: .; V gene: TRBV12-3/TRBV12-4; CDR3 protein: CASSFRDTTEAFF
J gene: TRBJ1-2; D gene: .; V gene: TRBV12-3/TRBV12-4; CDR3 protein: CASSLGQSYGYTF
J gene: TRBJ2-7; D gene: TRBD2; V gene: TRBV15; CDR3 protein: CATSSEGLAGHISYEQYF
J gene: TRBJ2-7; D gene: TRBD2; V gene: TRBV6-5; CDR3 protein: CAIGLAGVNEQYF
J gene: TRBJ1-2; D gene: .; V gene: TRBV6-5; CDR3 protein: CASRTGNYGYTF
J gene: TRBJ2-7; D gene: TRBD1; V gene: TRBV6-5; CDR3 protein: CASTPGDRVHEQYF
J gene: TRBJ2-1; D gene: TRBD2; V gene: TRBV27; CDR3 protein: CASSPGPGLAGVNNEQFF
J gene: TRBJ2-3; D gene: TRBD2; V gene: TRBV4-2; CDR3 protein: CASSQGRSGTFTDTQYF
J gene: TRBJ1-5; D gene: TRBD1; V gene: TRBV19; CDR3 protein: CASSIIGSGRGQNQPQHF
J gene: TRBJ1-5; D gene: .; V gene: TRBV5-1; CDR3 protein: CASSLAGNSNQPQHF
J gene: TRBJ2-2; D gene: TRBD1; V gene: TRBV19; CDR3 protein: CASSPRDRPYTGELFF
J gene: TRBJ1-5; D gene: TRBD1; V gene: TRBV5-5; CDR3 protein: CASSVRGQGNQPQHF
J gene: TRBJ2-3; D gene: TRBD2; V gene: TRBV6-1; CDR3 protein: CASSGISGATSTDTQYF
J gene: TRBJ2-7; D gene: .; V gene: TRBV7-2; CDR3 protein: CASSLGRVSYEQYF
J gene: TRBJ1-1; D gene: .; V gene: TRBV7-3; CDR3 protein: CASSPSGQHTEAFF
J gene: TRBJ1-2; D gene: .; V gene: TRBV19; CDR3 protein: CASTPTGRGYTF
J gene: TRBJ1-1; D gene: TRBD1; V gene: TRBV5-1; CDR3 protein: CASSRGTGVTNTEAFF
J gene: TRBJ1-1; D gene: .; V gene: TRBV19; CDR3 protein: CASSPGGPTEAFF
J gene: TRBJ2-7; D gene: TRBD1; V gene: TRBV13; CDR3 protein: CASSLGQASYEQYF
J gene: TRBJ2-5; D gene: .; V gene: TRBV7-3; CDR3 protein: CASSVGEEETQYF
J gene: TRBJ1-1; D gene: .; V gene: TRBV19; CDR3 protein: CASSAGRYTEAFF
J gene: TRBJ2-1; D gene: TRBD2; V gene: TRBV10-3; CDR3 protein: CAISVGTGGYNEQFF
J gene: TRBJ2-3; D gene: .; V gene: TRBV2; CDR3 protein: CASSAYRVSTDTQYF
J gene: TRBJ2-7; D gene: .; V gene: TRBV3-1/TRBV3-2; CDR3 protein: CASSHRGRLAYEQYF
J gene: TRBJ1-6; D gene: .; V gene: TRBV14; CDR3 protein: CASSLHSGVYNSPLHF
J gene: TRBJ1-1; D gene: TRBD1; V gene: TRBV19; CDR3 protein: CASTRDRGQTEAFF
J gene: TRBJ1-2; D gene: TRBD1; V gene: TRBV4-2; CDR3 protein: CASSQEDRDGYTF
J gene: TRBJ2-3; D gene: .; V gene: TRBV29-1; CDR3 protein: CSVEPFGVDTQYF
J gene: TRBJ2-1; D gene: TRBD2; V gene: TRBV5-1; CDR3 protein: CASSREAGNEQFF
J gene: TRBJ1-5; D gene: .; V gene: TRBV2; CDR3 protein: CASSFPRGALGGRSNQPQHF
J gene: TRBJ2-7; D gene: TRBD1; V gene: TRBV2; CDR3 protein: CASSRDREDEQYF
J gene: TRBJ1-2; D gene: .; V gene: TRBV2; CDR3 protein: CASSAEGGANYGYTF
J gene: TRBJ1-1; D gene: TRBD1; V gene: TRBV10-3; CDR3 protein: CAISGQGRTEAFF